This TCR beta chain was documented in a study of OX40 agonist ivuxolimab in advanced cancers. Whole-study context: The dose-escalation cohort was about 86% male, with a mean age of around 60 years, ranging roughly 20 to 80.

The CDR3 covers 13 residues. Trimming removed 2 bases at V and 6 bases at J, with 10 bases between. Germline assignment: CDR1 SGHDT and CDR2 YYEEEE. Individuals having autoimmune disease history or systemic immunosuppression were not enrolled. Sequencing was performed with immunoSEQ multiplex PCR; in TCRdb, only in-frame clones are kept and a portion is missing. The table has about 44,000 clones, approximately 83% seen once. The sequence was obtained from an adult with an advanced solid tumor such as melanoma, head and neck, liver or kidney cancer. Sample: CD4+ or CD8+ T cells sorted from blood, taken in a trial of the OX40 agonist ivuxolimab. This sequence joins TRBV5-6 and TRBJ2-3; D gene uncertain. The CDR3 DNA reads TGTGCCAGCAGCTTCCTCTCTAGGGATACGCAGTATTTT. The encoded protein is CASSFLSRDTQYF.